This passage covers 19 T cell receptor beta chains from one sample sequenced in a study of metastatic and nonmetastatic thyroid tumors. TCRdb re-called clones via MiXCR from the PCR reads. Of under 100,000 clones listed, 8% to 9.5% are singletons. No treatment had been given to any patient before thyroid surgery. The sample comprised blood. Receptors were obtained from a female donor with papillary thyroid cancer or a benign thyroid nodule (not recorded which). Some clones in this sample may be carry-over from other donors' samples.

This chain joins TRBV6-1 and TRBJ1-4, with D uncertain. The CDR3 is 14 amino acids. Deletions cut 8 bases from V and 8 bases from J, with 18 bases between. Looked up from germline, CDR1 is MNHNS and CDR2 is SASEGT. CDR3 bases: TGTGCCAGCTCACCTTCATACGGCAGGGAAAAACTGTTTTTT. Residues: CASSPSYGREKLFF.

This clone showed up many times. The V and J genes are TRBV19 and TRBJ1-4; 7 nucleotides match TRBD1. The trim removed 1 base at V and 8 bases at J, leaving 4 bases unmatched. Germline CDR1 is LNHDA and CDR2 is SQIVND (reference sequence). This CDR3 spans 14 amino acids. The CDR3 region has the DNA TGTGCCAGTAGTATAGCTAGGACAGGCGAAAAACTGTTTTTT. Residues: CASSIARTGEKLFF.

This clone was found many times. The genes are TRBV12-3 or TRBV12-4 and TRBJ2-3; 8 bases are shared with TRBD1. This CDR3 region has 15 residues. Trimming removed 3 bases from V and 0 bases from J; junction bases left unmatched: 2. CDR3 sequence (DNA): TGTGCCAGCAGTTTCGGACAGGGAAGCACAGATACGCAGTATTTT. Translating gives CASSFGQGSTDTQYF.

This clone was counted at least ten times. The rearrangement links TRBV2 to TRBJ2-1, with a weak D call TRBD2 (6 bases). The V and J ends lost 0 bases and 7 bases respectively, with 16 bases between them. Looked up from germline, CDR1 is SNHLY and CDR2 is FYNNEI. The CDR3 has 16 amino acids. CDR3 sequence (DNA): TGTGCCAGCAGTGAAGCGTTCGGCAGGGCGGGGAATGAGCAGTTCTTC. This encodes CASSEAFGRAGNEQFF. The entire variable domain, with the rest obtained from reference TRBV2 and TRBJ2-1, is as follows: EPEVTQTPSHQVTQMGQEVILRCVPISNHLYFYWYRQILGQKVEFLVSFYNNEISEKSEIFDDQFSVERPDGSNFTLKIRSTKLEDSAMYFCASSEAFGRAGNEQFFGPGTRLTVL.

Notes on this clone: An end of the junction differs from the germline gene, which may be a read error. DNA for the CDR3: TGTGCCATCAGCTCTATCCCCTCTCTGGGGTACAATGAGCAGTTCTTC. This gives the protein CAISSIPSLGYNEQFF. The J gene is TRBJ2-1, the V gene TRBV7-9; D call uncertain. The germline V gene has CDR1 SEHNR and CDR2 FQNEAQ (reference sequence). This CDR3 has 16 amino acids.

By share, this clone counts as medium-sized (0.01 to 0.1%). The chain links TRBV6-9 to TRBJ2-2, with 14 bases that match TRBD2. Per germline, CDR1 MNHGY and CDR2 SVAAGI. This CDR3 is built from 16 residues. Trimming cost V 4 bases and J 5 bases; bases outside gene matches: 3. The chain's CDR3 is CASSFGLAGGTGELFF. CDR3 bases: TGTGCCAGCAGTTTCGGACTAGCGGGGGGAACCGGGGAGCTGTTTTTT.

The sample holds many counts of this clone. V is TRBV7-3 and J is TRBJ1-2; weak D call: TRBD1 (5 bases). Germline CDR1 is SGHTA and CDR2 is FQGTGA. The CDR3 runs 13 residues. V was clipped by 4 bases and J by 8 bases, with 14 bases between them. The CDR3 loop reads CASSSLPGLGYTF. CDR3 in DNA: TGTGCCAGCAGCTCTCTTCCGGGACTGGGCTACACCTTC.

This clone was recorded many times. V and J are TRBV20-1 and TRBJ2-7; 12 nucleotides align to TRBD2. The V gene's germline CDR1 is DFQATT and CDR2 SNEGSKA (reference sequence). V was clipped by 1 base and J by 5 bases; unmatched bases: 6. The CDR3 runs to 15 residues. CDR3 protein: CSARGTSGERNEQYF. CDR3 sequence (DNA): TGCAGTGCTAGAGGGACTAGCGGGGAAAGAAACGAGCAGTACTTC.

This clone was detected many times. This chain joins TRBV28 and TRBJ1-2; TRBD1 might be the D (5 bases). The V and J ends lost 5 bases and 6 bases respectively, with 19 bases between them. This CDR3 spans 15 amino acids. CDR1 and CDR2 from the germline V gene are MDHEN and SYDVKM. DNA of the CDR3: TGTGCCAGCAGTCCTCCGGGGGGATTAAGGGATGGCTACACCTTC. It yields the protein CASSPPGGLRDGYTF.

This clone was observed many times. V gene TRBV27 combines with J gene TRBJ2-1; the match to TRBD1 covers 9 bases. The CDR3 runs to 16 residues. Germline assignment: CDR1 MNHEY and CDR2 SMNVEV (reference sequence). After removal of 0 bases from V and 7 bases from J, the junction contained 7 bases not matched to a gene. This CDR3 reads CASSLSWTGEKNEQFF. CDR3 nucleotides: TGTGCCAGCAGTTTATCCTGGACAGGGGAAAAGAATGAGCAGTTCTTC.

This clone was picked up a small number of times. CDR3 bases: TGCGCCAGCAGTGGACTAGCGACCACAGATACGCAGTATTTT. Translating it yields CASSGLATTDTQYF. The chain carries TRBV10-1 and TRBJ2-3; 8 nucleotides line up with TRBD2. The CDR3 loop spans 14 amino acids. The V and J ends lost 4 bases and 2 bases, in that order; junction bases with no gene match: 2. Germline CDR1 reads WNHNN; CDR2 reads SYGVQD (reference sequence).

This clone was detected once. J is TRBJ1-1 and V is TRBV7-6, with a weak D call TRBD1 (6 bases). This CDR3 is built from 12 residues. Looked up from germline, CDR1 is SGHVS and CDR2 is FNYEAQ. Trimming stripped 9 bases from V and 12 bases from J, with 20 bases between. CDR3 sequence: CASIGGGPGSFF. The DNA for the CDR3 is TGTGCCAGTATTGGGGGGGGGCCTGGATCTTTCTTT.

This clone has ten or more counts. This chain connects TRBV7-9 to TRBJ1-1; TRBD1 aligns across 7 bases. J gave up 3 bases and V 2 bases, and 3 bases lay outside the gene matches. Per germline, CDR1 SEHNR and CDR2 FQNEAQ (reference sequence). CDR3 length: 14 residues. CDR3 DNA: TGTGCCAGCAGCTTAACGACAGGGTACACTGAAGCTTTCTTT. This gives the protein CASSLTTGYTEAFF.

This clone was seen repeatedly, ten times or more. The chain combines TRBV7-2 with TRBJ2-1; D is perhaps TRBD1 (6 bases). With 5 bases removed from V and 9 bases from J, the gap between germline ends came to 14 bases. The CDR3 runs to 13 residues. The V gene's germline CDR1 is SGHTA and CDR2 FQGNSA. The CDR3 spells CASSHRVPPEQFF. CDR3 coding DNA: TGTGCCAGCAGCCACAGGGTCCCCCCTGAGCAGTTCTTC.

Worth noting for this clone: An end of the junction does not agree with germline; a read error may underlie this. V usage is TRBV3-1 and J usage is TRBJ2-1, with D possibly matching TRBD1 (7 bases). In germline, CDR1 is LGHDT, CDR2 YNNKEL (reference sequence). The CDR3 covers 13 residues. The chain's CDR3 is CASSQGTGGGKFF. CDR3 coding DNA: TGTGCCAGCAGCCAAGGGACAGGTGGCGGGAAGTTCTTT.

This clone came up many times. The J gene is TRBJ2-7, the V gene TRBV6-5; no definite D call. The V end was cut by 2 bases, the J end by 0 bases, with 8 bases between. The CDR3 is 14 amino acids. Germline-derived CDR1 and CDR2 are MNHEY and SVGAGI. The CDR3 loop is CASSYVDSSYEQYF. In nucleotides, the CDR3 is TGTGCCAGCAGTTACGTGGATAGCTCCTACGAGCAGTACTTC.

This clone appeared many times. The chain combines TRBV9 with TRBJ1-1; no definite D call. Germline lookup yields CDR1 SGDLS and CDR2 YYNGEE. V lost 4 bases, J lost 2 bases, and 15 bases lay in between. This CDR3 is 15 amino acids long. CDR3 region: CASSQNPTGNTEAFF. The CDR3 DNA sequence: TGTGCCAGCAGCCAAAACCCGACGGGAAACACTGAAGCTTTCTTT. The whole variable domain, remainder taken from reference TRBV9 and TRBJ1-1, is DSGVTQTPKHLITATGQRVTLRCSPRSGDLSVYWYQQSLDQGLQFLIQYYNGEERAKGNILERFSAQQFPDLHSELNLSSLELGDSALYFCASSQNPTGNTEAFFGQGTRLTVV.

This clone has ten or more counts. V and J are TRBV2 and TRBJ2-7; 7 bases align to TRBD2. There are 15 residues in the CDR3. J gave up 4 bases and V 4 bases, and 10 bases lay outside the gene matches. Germline assignment: CDR1 SNHLY and CDR2 FYNNEI. DNA for the CDR3: TGTGCCAGCAGTGCGCTTGCAGGCGGGGGATACGAGCAGTACTTC. Translation gives CASSALAGGGYEQYF.

The table lists this clone with many counts. V is TRBV4-2 and J is TRBJ2-6; 10 positions match TRBD1. Germline-derived CDR1 and CDR2 are LGHNA and YNFKEQ. CDR3 length: 20 residues. The V gene end was trimmed by 1 base and the J gene end by 0 bases; junction bases not matched to a gene: 9. The CDR3 protein is CASSQVPGTGVDSGANVLTF. DNA of the CDR3: TGTGCCAGCAGCCAAGTCCCCGGGACAGGGGTCGACTCTGGGGCCAACGTCCTGACTTTC.